The rows below give T cell receptor beta chains drawn from one sample of a study of T cells after yellow fever vaccination. TCRdb reanalysed the 5' RACE reads using MiXCR and keeps one entry per CDR3 protein. The sample lists nearly 550,000 distinct CDR3 sequences; roughly 21% were seen once. The sample was PBMCs, taken 15 days after the yellow fever booster vaccination. Receptors were obtained from a man aged 25 to 40 who received the YFV17D yellow fever vaccine. Each CDR3 is given with its conserved first and last residue. Fields, in order: J gene, V gene, D gene, clone size, CDR3 DNA, CDR3 protein. A D gene is named only where the DNA matches it firmly. Some rows mark clone size as missing; the rest say once, few, many or name a class of expanded clone.

>TRBJ1-3|TRBV7-8|TRBD1|-
TGTGCCAGCAGGGGGGGACAGACTGGAAACACCATATATTTT
CASRGGQTGNTIYF
>TRBJ2-6|TRBV15|-|-
TGTGCCACCAGCAGAGAGGACTCTGGGGCCAACGTCCTGACTTTC
CATSREDSGANVLTF
>TRBJ1-1|TRBV19|-|-
TGTGCCAGTAGTATAAACAGGGTGAACACTGAAGCTTTCTTT
CASSINRVNTEAFF
>TRBJ2-5|TRBV12-3/TRBV12-4|-|few
TGTGCCAGCGGACCCACAGGGACTGAGACCCAGTACTTC
CASGPTGTETQYF
>TRBJ2-7|TRBV5-1|-|few
TGCGCCAGCAGCTTAGATAACCCAGGCGAGCAGTACTTC
CASSLDNPGEQYF
>TRBJ2-1|TRBV4-2|-|-
TGTGCCAGCAGCCCCAATAATGGCCTTGAGCAGTTCTTC
CASSPNNGLEQFF
>TRBJ1-5|TRBV5-1|-|-
TGCGCCAGCAGAGTGCGGGACAATCAGCCCCAGCATTTT
CASRVRDNQPQHF
>TRBJ1-5|TRBV10-3|-|-
TGTGCCATCAGTGTAGGTGGCGGTCAGCCCCAGCATTTT
CAISVGGGQPQHF
>TRBJ2-7|TRBV6-2/TRBV6-3|-|few
TGTGCCAGCAGTTACGGAACAGACCTCTACGAGCAGTACTTC
CASSYGTDLYEQYF
>TRBJ1-1|TRBV28|-|-
TGTGCCAGCAGTTATGCCAGCCTTGAAGCTTTCTTT
CASSYASLEAFF
>TRBJ2-5|TRBV12-3/TRBV12-4|TRBD1|few
TGTGCCAGCAGTATTTACAGGGGGGAGACCCAGTACTTC
CASSIYRGETQYF
>TRBJ2-7|TRBV4-3|TRBD1|-
TGCGCCAGCAGCCAATTCGGACAGGGTCTCTACGAGCAGTACTTC
CASSQFGQGLYEQYF
>TRBJ2-1|TRBV28|TRBD1|-
TGTGCCAGCAGTTTACCTTCAGGGGGCGCTTACAATGAGCAGTTCTTC
CASSLPSGGAYNEQFF
>TRBJ2-5|TRBV20-1|TRBD2|-
TGCAGTGCTAGTACCGATACACTGGGGAGCGGGAGCGGGGTAACCAAAGAGACCCAGTACTTC
CSASTDTLGSGSGVTKETQYF
>TRBJ2-2|TRBV11-2|-|-
TGTGCCAGCAGCCCCGCATTGGACACCGGGGAGCTGTTTTTT
CASSPALDTGELFF
>TRBJ1-1|TRBV6-5|-|few
TGTGCCAGCAGTTACTCAGGACAGCCGAACACTGAAGCTTTCTTT
CASSYSGQPNTEAFF
>TRBJ2-7|TRBV7-2|TRBD2|few
TGTGCCAGCAGCTTAGGGGCTAGCGGGAACTACGAGCAGTACTTC
CASSLGASGNYEQYF
>TRBJ2-1|TRBV18|-|many
TGTGCCAGTAGCCCTAGTTACAATGAGCAGTTCTTC
CASSPSYNEQFF
>TRBJ2-5|TRBV24-1|TRBD1|few
TGTGCCACCAGTGACCCCCCAGGGGGAGTGGAGACCCAGTACTTC
CATSDPPGGVETQYF
>TRBJ2-5|TRBV7-2|-|-
TGTGCCAGCATTGGGTTAGGGGAGACCCAGTACTTC
CASIGLGETQYF
>TRBJ2-1|TRBV11-2|TRBD2|-
TGTGCCAGCAGCAACGGACTAGGGGTGGGAAATGAGCAGTTCTTC
CASSNGLGVGNEQFF
>TRBJ2-3|TRBV5-1|TRBD2|few
TGCGCCAGCAGCTTGGGGGGGACTAGCGGGACCACAGATACGCAGTATTTT
CASSLGGTSGTTDTQYF
>TRBJ2-5|TRBV20-1|-|-
TGCAGTGCTAGAGAAGTCCGGGAGACCCAGTACTTC
CSAREVRETQYF
>TRBJ2-2|TRBV4-1|-|-
TGCGCCAGCAGCCAAGAAATCACCGGGGAGCTGTTTTTT
CASSQEITGELFF
>TRBJ2-3|TRBV28|-|once
TGTGCCAGCAGTTCTCTGGGGGGCTATGGGACAGATACGCAGTATTTT
CASSSLGGYGTDTQYF
>TRBJ2-2|TRBV2|TRBD2|-
TGTGCCAGCAGTTCCCGGAGTAGCGGGGGCTTGTGGGGGGAGCTGTTTTTT
CASSSRSSGGLWGELFF
>TRBJ2-1|TRBV7-3|TRBD2|-
TGTGCCAGCAGCTTGGGCGGGAGGACCTACAATGAGCAGTTCTTC
CASSLGGRTYNEQFF
>TRBJ1-1|TRBV7-3|TRBD1|-
TGTGCCAGCAGCTTAAGACCCCTCAGACAGGGCAGGAACACTGAAGCTTTCTTT
CASSLRPLRQGRNTEAFF
>TRBJ2-3|TRBV5-1|-|-
TGCGCCAGCAGCCAACCTGGACGTCCTAGCACAGATACGCAGTATTTT
CASSQPGRPSTDTQYF
>TRBJ2-3|TRBV5-1|TRBD1|medium-sized
TGTGCCAGCAGCCTCCGGACAGGGACAGATACGCAGTATTTT
CASSLRTGTDTQYF
>TRBJ2-3|TRBV20-1|-|few
TGCAGCGGAGAGGGAATCCCAGATACGCAGTATTTT
CSGEGIPDTQYF
>TRBJ2-7|TRBV5-8|-|few
TGTGCCAGCAGCTCGCGGGATACCCTCTACGAGCAGTACTTC
CASSSRDTLYEQYF
>TRBJ2-7|TRBV20-1|-|-
TGCAGTGCTACCCCTATCGTAGCCTACGAGCAGTACTTC
CSATPIVAYEQYF
>TRBJ2-1|TRBV6-1|TRBD2|-
TGTGCCAGCAGTGAAGCCCGGGCCGTCAGAGCGGGAAACTACAATGAGCAGTTCTTC
CASSEARAVRAGNYNEQFF
>TRBJ2-3|TRBV20-1|-|-
TGCAGTGCTAGAGATCTGGGGAGGACAGATACGCAGTATTTT
CSARDLGRTDTQYF
>TRBJ1-1|TRBV12-3/TRBV12-4|-|many
TGTGCCAGCAGCCAAGACCACACTGAAGCTTTCTTT
CASSQDHTEAFF
>TRBJ2-3|TRBV20-1|TRBD2|-
TGCAGTGCTAGGTCACTAGCGGGAGCAGATACGCAGTATTTT
CSARSLAGADTQYF
>TRBJ2-7|TRBV19|TRBD2|-
TGTGCCAGTAGTGGCGGTAGCGGGGTATACGAGCAGTACTTC
CASSGGSGVYEQYF
>TRBJ2-3|TRBV7-8|-|few
TGTGCCAGCGCACCGTCAGCAGATACGCAGTATTTT
CASAPSADTQYF
>TRBJ2-2|TRBV7-9|-|few
TGTGCCAGCAGCCGATACAGGGTCGGGGAGCTGTTTTTT
CASSRYRVGELFF
>TRBJ2-1|TRBV5-4|-|-
TGTGCCAGCACCCTAGGGGGGGGCAACAATGAGCAGTTCTTC
CASTLGGGNNEQFF
>TRBJ2-1|TRBV20-1|-|few
TGCAGTGCTCCCCTCAGGAACGGCCTCTCCTACAATGAGCAGTTCTTC
CSAPLRNGLSYNEQFF